A single sample gave rise to the 29 T cell receptor beta chains below, sequenced in a study of control samples from healthy donors and cancer patients. This table comes from immunoSEQ multiplex PCR, and its TCRdb copy is limited to in-frame clones, with some not included. The data contain approximately 100,000 clones, around 89% of them singletons. The sequencing input was blood. The source of these receptors is a woman between 45 and 60 years old in good health.

This chain uses TRBV5-1 with TRBJ2-2; tentatively, D is TRBD1 (5 bases). Per germline, CDR1 SGHRS and CDR2 YFSETQ. The V end was cut by 1 base, the J end by 5 bases, with 12 bases between. There are 15 residues in the CDR3. The DNA for the CDR3 is TGCGCCAGCAGCTTGAGGGGATACCAAACCGGGGAGCTGTTTTTT. Its translation is CASSLRGYQTGELFF.

J is TRBJ2-1 and V is TRBV5-1; D might be TRBD1 (5 bases). Trimming removed 4 bases at V and 8 bases at J, with 19 bases between. The CDR3 has 15 residues. In germline, CDR1 is SGHRS, CDR2 YFSETQ. The CDR3 nucleotides read TGCGCCAGCAGCCCACCGGGCCAACAGGTGGATGAGCAGTTCTTC. Protein sequence: CASSPPGQQVDEQFF.

J is TRBJ1-5 and V is TRBV19; D unresolved. Trimming shortened V by 2 bases and J by 0 bases, and 17 bases separated the two germline ends. Germline loops: CDR1 LNHDA, CDR2 SQIVND (reference sequence). The CDR3 has 18 residues. In DNA, the CDR3 is TGTGCCAGTAGTATAAGGTACGAAGCCCGGTATAGCAATCAGCCCCAGCATTTT. Protein: CASSIRYEARYSNQPQHF.

CDR3 in DNA: TGTGCCAGTGCTACCCGGTCGGCCATTTTCTTC. Protein product: CASATRSAIFF. The V call is TRBV18, the J call TRBJ2-1; D is unresolved. Germline CDR1 and CDR2: KGHSH and LQKENI. This CDR3 region has 11 residues. The germline V and J ends were trimmed by 9 bases and 16 bases, with 19 bases remaining between them.

The V gene is TRBV6-5, the J gene TRBJ1-6; 8 nucleotides agree with TRBD1. The CDR3 has 14 amino acids. CDR1 and CDR2 (germline): MNHEY, SVGAGI. J was trimmed by 10 bases and V by 7 bases; bases with no gene match: 9. The CDR3 protein is CASTTGRGRSPLHF. The CDR3 nucleotides read TGTGCCAGCACCACAGGCAGGGGGCGATCACCCCTCCACTTT.

The table lists this clone with a few counts. The rearrangement links TRBV9 to TRBJ1-1; the match to TRBD1 covers 8 bases. In germline, CDR1 is SGDLS, CDR2 YYNGEE. This CDR3 is built from 15 residues. The V segment lost 4 bases and the J segment 7 bases; nucleotides outside the gene matches: 12. The DNA of the CDR3 is TGTGCCAGCAGCCGAACCGAGACAGGGGTTGGTGAAGCTTTCTTT. It is translated as CASSRTETGVGEAFF.

CDR3 in DNA: TGCGCCAGCAGCCAAGACTTTCCCGGGACTAGTTATGAGCAGTTCTTC. It codes for CASSQDFPGTSYEQFF. The chain links TRBV4-1 to TRBJ2-1, with 8 bases matching TRBD2. In germline, CDR1 is MGHRA, CDR2 YSYEKL. V lost 0 bases to trimming and J lost 8 bases; unmatched junction nucleotides: 9. The length of the CDR3 is 16 residues.

The chain combines TRBV5-1 with TRBJ2-1; D remains ambiguous. Deletions cut 0 bases from V and 5 bases from J, with 9 bases between. This CDR3 region has 14 residues. CDR1 SGHRS and CDR2 YFSETQ come from the germline V gene. CDR3 DNA sequence: TGCGCCAGCAGCTTGGGCAGGTCCAACAATGAGCAGTTCTTC. This gives the protein CASSLGRSNNEQFF.

This clone has just a few counts. The rearrangement uses TRBV27 and TRBJ1-5, with TRBD1 matching over 7 bases. The CDR3 spans 18 residues. Germline V CDR1 and CDR2: MNHEY, SMNVEV (reference sequence). V lost 5 bases, J lost 2 bases, and 15 bases stayed unmatched. The CDR3 region is CASSPAGGGYMGNQPQHF. The CDR3 region has the DNA TGTGCCAGCAGTCCTGCTGGAGGGGGCTATATGGGCAATCAGCCCCAGCATTTT.

The chain joins TRBV30 to TRBJ2-5; D gene unclear. Trimming cost V 0 bases and J 0 bases, with 11 bases left between them. The CDR3 has 15 amino acids. Per the germline V gene, CDR1 is GTSNPN and CDR2 is SVGIG (reference sequence). CDR3 protein: CAWSVGTVDQETQYF. CDR3 coding DNA: TGTGCCTGGAGTGTAGGTACGGTGGACCAAGAGACCCAGTACTTC.

J is TRBJ1-2 and V is TRBV6-1; weak D call: TRBD1 (5 bases). From germline, CDR1 is MNHNS and CDR2 SASEGT. This CDR3 spans 16 amino acids. Between the trimmed V and J ends, which lost 1 base and 2 bases, there was a span of 14 bases. In DNA form, the CDR3 reads TGTGCCAGCAGTGAAGGCAAGAGGGGAGAAAACTATGGCTACACCTTC. Amino acids: CASSEGKRGENYGYTF.

This chain connects TRBV9 to TRBJ1-1; D unresolved. Germline loops: CDR1 SGDLS, CDR2 YYNGEE. Trimming stripped 5 bases from V and 5 bases from J, with 13 bases between. CDR3 length: 13 amino acids. Here the CDR3 DNA reads TGTGCCAGCAGTCCGAATTTCGGGACTGAAGCTTTCTTT. Residues: CASSPNFGTEAFF.

The J gene is TRBJ2-5, the V gene TRBV24-1, with unresolved D. CDR1 is KGHDR, CDR2 SFDVKD, per germline. Trimming removed 4 bases from V and 1 base from J, with 3 bases in between. The CDR3 is made up of 12 amino acids. The chain's CDR3 is CATSESQETQYF. For the CDR3, the DNA is TGTGCCACCAGTGAGTCCCAAGAGACCCAGTACTTC.

This chain uses TRBV24-1 with TRBJ2-6; D perhaps matches TRBD1 (5 bases). The CDR3 totals 16 residues. Germline CDR1 and CDR2: KGHDR and SFDVKD. V lost 5 bases to trimming and J lost 0 bases, with 10 bases between them. CDR3 bases: TGTGCCACCAGTGCTCAGGGTACCTCTGGGGCCAACGTCCTGACTTTC. Translating gives CATSAQGTSGANVLTF.

V usage is TRBV6-6 and J usage is TRBJ1-1; the D is unclear. Trimming cost V 5 bases and J 3 bases, with 4 bases left between them. This CDR3 contains 11 residues. The germline gives CDR1 MNHNY, CDR2 SVGAGI (reference sequence). CDR3 region: CASSTDTEAFF. CDR3 sequence (DNA): TGTGCCAGCAGTACGGACACTGAAGCTTTCTTT.

The chain uses TRBV27 and TRBJ2-1; D remains ambiguous. This CDR3 contains 12 residues. CDR1 is MNHEY and CDR2 is SMNVEV in the germline V gene (reference sequence). Trimming took 5 bases from V and 7 from J, leaving 9 bases between them. In nucleotides, the CDR3 is TGTGCCAGCAGTCTCACCCGTAATGAGCAGTTCTTC. It specifies CASSLTRNEQFF.

The rearrangement uses TRBV6-2 or TRBV6-3 and TRBJ1-6, with a possible D match to TRBD1 (6 bases). This CDR3 contains 19 residues. Germline V gives CDR1 MNHEY, CDR2 SVGEGT. Trimming cost V 0 bases and J 10 bases, with 25 bases left between them. This chain's CDR3 is CASSYSILNRAEINSPLHF. DNA for the CDR3: TGTGCCAGCAGTTACTCGATACTCAACAGGGCTGAAATCAACTCACCCCTCCACTTT.

This clone came up once. The V call is TRBV24-1, the J call TRBJ2-1, with 8 bases that match TRBD1. This CDR3 comprises 13 residues. With V trimmed by 7 bases and J by 8 bases, 6 bases remained unmatched. CDR1 is KGHDR and CDR2 is SFDVKD in the germline V gene. CDR3 nucleotide sequence: TGTGCCACCAGGCAGGGGGCTGTCGATGAGCAGTTCTTC. Its protein is CATRQGAVDEQFF.

The rearrangement links TRBV2 to TRBJ1-2; D not resolved. The CDR3 extends over 13 amino acids. V was shortened by 3 bases and J by 5 bases, with 10 bases between the two germline ends. Germline CDR1 is SNHLY and CDR2 is FYNNEI. CDR3: CASSDSGSYGYTF. The CDR3 region has the DNA TGTGCCAGCAGTGACAGTGGATCTTATGGCTACACCTTC.

The chain combines TRBV4-2 with TRBJ2-1, with no clear D. Between the trimmed V and J ends, which lost 1 base and 0 bases, there was a span of 10 bases. CDR1 and CDR2 (germline): LGHNA, YNFKEQ. The CDR3 spans 16 residues. The CDR3 DNA is TGTGCCAGCAGCCAAGGAGGTGATCCCTCCTACAATGAGCAGTTCTTC. Translating gives CASSQGGDPSYNEQFF.

The gene calls are TRBV29-1 and TRBJ1-1; D is possibly TRBD1 (5 bases). V was clipped by 7 bases and J by 3 bases, with 12 bases between them. Germline assignment: CDR1 SQVTM and CDR2 ANQGSEA. The CDR3 has 12 residues. CDR3 sequence (DNA): TGCAGCGCTCGGGGACTCTACACTGAAGCTTTCTTT. It specifies CSARGLYTEAFF. Filled out from reference TRBV29-1 and TRBJ1-1, the complete variable domain reads SAVISQKPSRDICQRGTSLTIQCQVDSQVTMMFWYRQQPGQSLTLIATANQGSEATYESGFVIDKFPISRPNLTFSTLTVSNMSPEDSSIYLCSARGLYTEAFFGQGTRLTVV.

The genes are TRBV30 and TRBJ1-2, with 10 bases fitting TRBD1. In germline, CDR1 is GTSNPN, CDR2 SVGIG (reference sequence). This CDR3 is built from 13 residues. After removal of 5 bases from V and 10 bases from J, the junction contained 10 bases not matched to a gene. The DNA of the CDR3 is TGTGCCTGGGTGCGGACAGGGGGTATCCACTACACCTTC. This encodes CAWVRTGGIHYTF.

V and J are TRBV29-1 and TRBJ1-1, with 7 nucleotides matching TRBD1. Germline CDR1 reads SQVTM; CDR2 reads ANQGSEA. The CDR3 has 16 residues. J was trimmed by 6 bases and V by 0 bases; bases with no gene match: 13. The CDR3, as DNA: TGCAGCGTTGAAGATCTAGGGGGCTTCGGTTTCGCTGAAGCTTTCTTT. The encoded protein is CSVEDLGGFGFAEAFF.

V gene TRBV5-1 combines with J gene TRBJ1-2, with D unresolved. CDR1 SGHRS and CDR2 YFSETQ come from the germline V gene. The CDR3 runs 13 residues. Trimming pared 4 bases from V and 4 bases from J, leaving 11 bases between. The CDR3 DNA reads TGCGCCAGCAGCCCCAACCCACGCTATGGCTACACCTTC. Translation gives CASSPNPRYGYTF.

The chain recombines TRBV19 with TRBJ1-2, with D possibly matching TRBD1 (5 bases). CDR3 size: 13 residues. Germline-derived CDR1 and CDR2 are LNHDA and SQIVND (reference sequence). Trimming left V 11 bases short and J 4 bases short, with 17 bases between. As DNA, the CDR3 is TGTGCCTCGCAAACGAGGGGCCTCTATGGCTACACCTTC. Translation gives CASQTRGLYGYTF. The variable domain in full, with the rest retrieved from reference TRBV19 and TRBJ1-2, is DGGITQSPKYLFRKEGQNVTLSCEQNLNHDAMYWYRQDPGQGLRLIYYSQIVNDFQKGDIAEGYSVSREKKESFPLTVTSAQKNPTAFYLCASQTRGLYGYTFGSGTRLTVV.

The chain recombines TRBV5-4 with TRBJ2-7, with D possibly matching TRBD2 (7 bases). V gave up 5 bases and J gave up 3 bases, with 15 bases separating them. The CDR3 runs 14 residues. Germline CDR1 and CDR2: SGHNT and YYREEE (reference sequence). The CDR3 loop is CASSDRGADYEQYF. DNA of the CDR3: TGTGCCAGCAGTGACCGGGGGGCTGACTACGAGCAGTACTTC.

The J gene is TRBJ2-1, the V gene TRBV18; 12 nucleotides match TRBD2. Germline loops: CDR1 KGHSH, CDR2 LQKENI. With 3 bases clipped from V and 4 bases from J, the junction kept 7 bases outside the gene matches. The CDR3 is made up of 17 amino acids. The CDR3 here is CASSPLRTSGVYNEQFF. The CDR3 DNA is TGTGCCAGCTCACCTCTTCGGACTAGCGGGGTTTACAATGAGCAGTTCTTC.

In this sample, this clone turned up a few times. Here the CDR3 DNA reads TGCAGCGTTTCAAGAAACAGACCTAATGAAAAACTGTTTTTT. Translation: CSVSRNRPNEKLFF. The chain employs TRBV29-1 and TRBJ1-4, with D hard to call. CDR1 is SQVTM, CDR2 ANQGSEA, per germline. This CDR3 comprises 14 residues. V was cut by 5 bases and J by 3 bases, with 13 bases left in between.

The V and J genes are TRBV13 and TRBJ1-1, with D hard to call. The CDR3 sequence is 16 residues long. The ends were cut back, 0 bases at V and 2 bases at J, with 13 bases in the middle. Per germline, CDR1 PRHDT and CDR2 FYEKMQ (reference sequence). The CDR3 DNA reads as TGTGCCAGCAGCTTAGGCCCAGCATGGAGCAACACTGAAGCTTTCTTT. It encodes CASSLGPAWSNTEAFF.